This entry lists 8 T cell receptor beta chains sequenced from one sample in a study of Ad26.COV2.S vaccination and SARS-CoV-2 variants. The treatment was: approximately 18 received Ad26.COV2.S at low or high dose, single or two shots; 5 received placebo; per-sample allocation not given. Specimens were obtained on day 63 following the first vaccine or placebo injection. Profiling relied on immunoSEQ multiplex PCR, and the TCRdb table lists in-frame clones only, not all of them. The sample consists of about 350,000 clones, less than 90% of them appearing once. This specimen was peripheral blood, taken in a trial of Ad26.COV2.S vaccine versus placebo. The receptor set was obtained from a person aged 18-65 years who received the Ad26.COV2.S COVID-19 vaccine or a placebo.

This clone was detected only once. The rearrangement joins TRBV14 to TRBJ1-2; TRBD1 agrees at 7 bases. The germline V gene encodes CDR1 SGHDN and CDR2 FVKESK. The CDR3 has 14 residues. The V and J ends lost 3 bases and 5 bases, in that order; junction bases with no gene match: 6. CDR3 nucleotide sequence: TGTGCCAGCAGCCAGGCAGGGGGTTGGTATGGCTACACCTTC. Translation gives CASSQAGGWYGYTF.

CDR3 residues: CASSKQGRTTEAFF. CDR3 bases: TGTGCCAGCAGTAAACAGGGGCGGACCACTGAAGCTTTCTTT. V gene TRBV28 combines with J gene TRBJ1-1; 7 nucleotides align to TRBD1. V was clipped by 5 bases and J by 4 bases; unmatched bases: 7. The length of the CDR3 is 14 residues. Germline CDR1 is MDHEN and CDR2 is SYDVKM.

The V call is TRBV7-9, the J call TRBJ2-3, with TRBD1 as a possible D gene (5 bases). The germline V gene encodes CDR1 SEHNR and CDR2 FQNEAQ (reference sequence). The CDR3 consists of 14 residues. V shed 2 bases and J shed 3 bases, with 9 bases lying between them. In DNA, the CDR3 is TGTGCCAGCAGCTTATCCCAGGGAACAGATACGCAGTATTTT. The encoded protein is CASSLSQGTDTQYF.

V gene TRBV12-3 or TRBV12-4 combines with J gene TRBJ1-5; no reliable D call. The CDR3 consists of 13 residues. Trimming shortened V by 1 base and J by 3 bases, and 4 bases separated the two germline ends. CDR3 residues: CASSLVFNQPQHF. The CDR3 DNA sequence: TGTGCCAGCAGTTTAGTCTTCAATCAGCCCCAGCATTTT.

This clone has more than one count but fewer than ten. V usage is TRBV28 and J usage is TRBJ2-7, with 11 bases lining up with TRBD2. Germline CDR1 is MDHEN and CDR2 is SYDVKM. The CDR3 runs 12 residues. The J segment lost 6 bases and the V segment lost 10 bases, leaving 5 bases of the junction unmatched. CDR3 nucleotide sequence: TGTGCCATTGGGACTAGCGGCTTCGAGCAGTACTTC. Translating it yields CAIGTSGFEQYF. The entire variable domain, with the rest obtained from reference TRBV28 and TRBJ2-7, is as follows: DVKVTQSSRYLVKRTGEKVFLECVQDMDHENMFWYRQDPGLGLRLIYFSYDVKMKEKGDIPEGYSVSREKKERFSLILESASTNQTSMYLCAIGTSGFEQYFGPGTRLTVT.

The V and J genes are TRBV5-6 and TRBJ1-2; the D is unclear. The germline V gene has CDR1 SGHDT and CDR2 YYEEEE. V was clipped by 1 base and J by 8 bases, with 15 bases between them. The CDR3 sequence is 14 residues long. The CDR3 DNA sequence: TGTGCCAGCAGCTTGAGTCAGGCCCCGATGGGCTACACCTTC. Protein product: CASSLSQAPMGYTF.

This clone was picked up one time. The chain has TRBV28 and TRBJ2-5; TRBD1 agrees at 9 bases. The CDR3 is 14 residues long. Germline CDR1 reads MDHEN; CDR2 reads SYDVKM. V gave up 2 bases and J gave up 9 bases; unmatched junction bases: 7. The CDR3 DNA reads TGTGCCAGCAGTTTAACCCGGACAGGGGCGGCCCAGTACTTC. This gives the protein CASSLTRTGAAQYF.

The chain carries TRBV7-8 and TRBJ1-5; 7 nucleotides agree with TRBD1. Germline lookup yields CDR1 SGHVS and CDR2 FQNEAQ. This CDR3 is 16 amino acids long. The V segment lost 3 bases and the J segment 2 bases; nucleotides outside the gene matches: 7. CDR3 nucleotide sequence: TGTGCCAGCAGCTTCCGAACCGGGACAGGCAATCAGCCCCAGCATTTT. It encodes CASSFRTGTGNQPQHF.